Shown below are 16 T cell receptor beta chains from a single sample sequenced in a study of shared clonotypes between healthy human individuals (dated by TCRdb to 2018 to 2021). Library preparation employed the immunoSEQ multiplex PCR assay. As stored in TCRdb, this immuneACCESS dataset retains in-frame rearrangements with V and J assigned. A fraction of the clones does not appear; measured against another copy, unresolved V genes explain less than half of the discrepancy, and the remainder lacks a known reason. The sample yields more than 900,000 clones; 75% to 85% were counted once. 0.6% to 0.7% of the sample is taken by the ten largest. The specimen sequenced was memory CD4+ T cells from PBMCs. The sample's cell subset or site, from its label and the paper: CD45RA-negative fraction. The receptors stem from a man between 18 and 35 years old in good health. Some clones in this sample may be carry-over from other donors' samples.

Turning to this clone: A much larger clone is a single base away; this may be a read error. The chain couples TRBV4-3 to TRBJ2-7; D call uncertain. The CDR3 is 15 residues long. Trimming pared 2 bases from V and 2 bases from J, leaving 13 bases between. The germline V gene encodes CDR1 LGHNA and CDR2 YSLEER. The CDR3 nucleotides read TGCGCCAGCAGCCAACGAGGTGGCAGTGCCTACGAGCAGTACTTC. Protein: CASSQRGGSAYEQYF.

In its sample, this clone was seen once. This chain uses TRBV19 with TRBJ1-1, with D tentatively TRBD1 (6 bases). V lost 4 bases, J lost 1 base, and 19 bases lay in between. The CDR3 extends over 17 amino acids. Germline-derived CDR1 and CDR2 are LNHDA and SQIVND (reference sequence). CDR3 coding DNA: TGTGCCAGTAGTAAGGGGGTTCAGGGGCTCTCGAACACTGAAGCTTTCTTT. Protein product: CASSKGVQGLSNTEAFF. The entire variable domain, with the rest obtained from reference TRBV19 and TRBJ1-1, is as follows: DGGITQSPKYLFRKEGQNVTLSCEQNLNHDAMYWYRQDPGQGLRLIYYSQIVNDFQKGDIAEGYSVSREKKESFPLTVTSAQKNPTAFYLCASSKGVQGLSNTEAFFGQGTRLTVV.

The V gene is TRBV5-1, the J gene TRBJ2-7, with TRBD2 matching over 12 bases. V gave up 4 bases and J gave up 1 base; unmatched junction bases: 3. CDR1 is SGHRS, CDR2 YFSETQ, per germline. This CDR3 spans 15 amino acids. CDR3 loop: CASSRTSGTSYEQYF. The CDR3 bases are TGCGCCAGCAGCAGGACTAGCGGGACGTCCTACGAGCAGTACTTC.

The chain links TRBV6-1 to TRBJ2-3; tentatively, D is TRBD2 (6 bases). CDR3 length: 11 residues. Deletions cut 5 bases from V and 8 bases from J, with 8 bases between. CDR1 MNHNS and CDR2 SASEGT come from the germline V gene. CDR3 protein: CASSPGGTQYF. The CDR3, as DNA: TGTGCCAGCAGTCCCGGGGGTACGCAGTATTTT.

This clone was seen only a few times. The CDR3 region has the DNA TGTGCCCTTCGACAGGGGGCCTACGAGCAGTACTTC. It encodes CALRQGAYEQYF. The chain couples TRBV30 to TRBJ2-7, with 9 nucleotides matching TRBD1. Trimming at V came to 8 bases and at J to 2 bases, leaving 4 bases not matched to a gene. The CDR3 consists of 12 residues. Germline V CDR1 and CDR2: GTSNPN, SVGIG (reference sequence).

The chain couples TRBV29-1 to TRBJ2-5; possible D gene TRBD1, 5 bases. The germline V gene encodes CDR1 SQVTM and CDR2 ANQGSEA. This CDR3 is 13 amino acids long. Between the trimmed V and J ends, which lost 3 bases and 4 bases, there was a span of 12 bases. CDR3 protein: CSVERRQGETQYF. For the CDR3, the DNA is TGCAGCGTTGAGCGCCGTCAGGGAGAGACCCAGTACTTC.

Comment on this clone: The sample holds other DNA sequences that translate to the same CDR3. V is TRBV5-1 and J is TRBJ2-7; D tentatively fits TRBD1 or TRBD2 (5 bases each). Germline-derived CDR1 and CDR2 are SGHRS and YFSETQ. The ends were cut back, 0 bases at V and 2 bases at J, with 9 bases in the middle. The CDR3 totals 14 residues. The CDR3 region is CASSLEEGTYEQYF. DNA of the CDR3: TGCGCCAGCAGCTTGGAAGAGGGGACCTACGAGCAGTACTTC.

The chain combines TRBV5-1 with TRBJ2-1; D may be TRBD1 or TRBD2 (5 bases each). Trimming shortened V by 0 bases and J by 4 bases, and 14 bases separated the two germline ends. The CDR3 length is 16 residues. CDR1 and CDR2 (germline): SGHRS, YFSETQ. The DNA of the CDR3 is TGCGCCAGCAGCTTGGTGGGGGAAGAAGTGTACAATGAGCAGTTCTTC. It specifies CASSLVGEEVYNEQFF. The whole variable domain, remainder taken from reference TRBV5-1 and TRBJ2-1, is KAGVTQTPRYLIKTRGQQVTLSCSPISGHRSVSWYQQTPGQGLQFLFEYFSETQRNKGNFPGRFSGRQFSNSRSEMNVSTLELGDSALYLCASSLVGEEVYNEQFFGPGTRLTVL.

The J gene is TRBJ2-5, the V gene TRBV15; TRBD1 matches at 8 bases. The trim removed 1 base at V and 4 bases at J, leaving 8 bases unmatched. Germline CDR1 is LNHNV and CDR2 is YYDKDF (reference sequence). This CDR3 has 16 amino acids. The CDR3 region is CATSRGRTGSGETQYF. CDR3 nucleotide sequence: TGTGCCACCAGCAGAGGGCGGACAGGGTCGGGAGAGACCCAGTACTTC.

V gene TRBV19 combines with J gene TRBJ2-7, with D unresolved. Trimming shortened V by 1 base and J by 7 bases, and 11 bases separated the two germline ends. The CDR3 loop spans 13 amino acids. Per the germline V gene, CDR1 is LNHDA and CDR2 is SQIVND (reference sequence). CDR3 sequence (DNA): TGTGCCAGTAGTATAGGCACCGTCGGAGAGCAGTACTTC. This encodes CASSIGTVGEQYF.

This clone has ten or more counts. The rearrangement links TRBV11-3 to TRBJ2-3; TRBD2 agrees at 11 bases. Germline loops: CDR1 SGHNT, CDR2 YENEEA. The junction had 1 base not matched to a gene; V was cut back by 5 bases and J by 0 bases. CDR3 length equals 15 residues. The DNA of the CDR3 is TGTGCCAGCAGCAGACTAGCGGGGAGCACAGATACGCAGTATTTT. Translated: CASSRLAGSTDTQYF.

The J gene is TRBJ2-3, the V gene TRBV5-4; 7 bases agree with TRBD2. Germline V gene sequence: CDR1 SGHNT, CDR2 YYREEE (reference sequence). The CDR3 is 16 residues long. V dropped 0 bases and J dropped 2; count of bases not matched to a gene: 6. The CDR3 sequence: CASSLGTSAFTDTQYF. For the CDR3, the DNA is TGTGCCAGCAGCTTGGGAACTAGCGCCTTCACAGATACGCAGTATTTT.

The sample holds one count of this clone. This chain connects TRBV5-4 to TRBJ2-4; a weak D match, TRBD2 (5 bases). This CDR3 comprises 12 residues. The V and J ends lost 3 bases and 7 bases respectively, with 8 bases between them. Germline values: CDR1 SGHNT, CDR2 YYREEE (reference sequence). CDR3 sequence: CASSSPGNIQYF. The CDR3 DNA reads TGTGCCAGCAGCTCACCGGGGAACATTCAGTACTTC.

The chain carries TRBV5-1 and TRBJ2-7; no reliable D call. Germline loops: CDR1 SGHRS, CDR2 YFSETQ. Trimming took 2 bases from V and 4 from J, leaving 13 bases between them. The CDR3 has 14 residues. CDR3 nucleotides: TGCGCCAGCAGCTTAAGCCAACCCCGATACGAGCAGTACTTC. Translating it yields CASSLSQPRYEQYF.

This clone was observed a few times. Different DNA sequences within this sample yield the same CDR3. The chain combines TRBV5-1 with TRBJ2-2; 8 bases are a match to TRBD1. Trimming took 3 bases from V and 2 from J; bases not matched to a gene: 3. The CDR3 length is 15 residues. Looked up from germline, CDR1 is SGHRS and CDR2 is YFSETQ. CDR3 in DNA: TGCGCCAGCAGCTGGGGGACAGGCAACACCGGGGAGCTGTTTTTT. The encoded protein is CASSWGTGNTGELFF.

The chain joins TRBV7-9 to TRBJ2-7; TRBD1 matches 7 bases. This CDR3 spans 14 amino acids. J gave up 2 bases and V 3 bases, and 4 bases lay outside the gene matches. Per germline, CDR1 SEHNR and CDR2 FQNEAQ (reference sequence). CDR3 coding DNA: TGTGCCAGCAGCTTGGGACAGCAAGCCTACGAGCAGTACTTC. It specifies CASSLGQQAYEQYF.